The 26 T cell receptor beta chains below all came from one sample that was sequenced in a study of CD8+CD57+ T cells in acquired aplastic anemia. The sequenced patients had an expansion of CD8+CD57+ cells seen by flow cytometry. Genomic DNA provided the template from which TCR beta VDJ and CDR3 profiles were obtained. TCRdb fed the reads into MiXCR, producing one record per CDR3 protein. Among 150,000 to 200,000 distinct CDR3 sequences listed, roughly two thirds were seen once. Sequenced: sorted CD4+, CD8+, or CD8+CD57+ T cells (not recorded which) from PBMCs. The receptors stem from a human donor with aplastic anemia.

The chain uses TRBV5-8 and TRBJ2-1; possibly TRBD1 or TRBD2 for D (5 bases each). This CDR3 comprises 12 residues. The germline gives CDR1 SGHTS, CDR2 YDEGEE. V shed 3 bases and J shed 9 bases, with 10 bases lying between them. The CDR3 DNA reads TGTGCCAGCAGCTACGGGGCCGTTGAGCAGTTCTTC. Translating it yields CASSYGAVEQFF.

The chain is built from TRBV19 and TRBJ2-7; D is unclear. Germline values: CDR1 LNHDA, CDR2 SQIVND (reference sequence). Trimming removed 3 bases at V and 3 bases at J, with 18 bases between. This CDR3 comprises 16 residues. The CDR3 region has the DNA TGTGCCAGTAGTATCGCCGACTCGCTAAGGAGCTACGAGCAGTACTTC. Translated: CASSIADSLRSYEQYF.

This chain joins TRBV7-9 and TRBJ2-3; 9 bases align to TRBD2. This CDR3 contains 15 residues. From germline, CDR1 is SEHNR and CDR2 FQNEAQ (reference sequence). Germline trimming cut 5 bases from V and 3 bases from J; bases unmatched to any gene: 6. The CDR3 loop is CASSGLAGTTDTQYF. The CDR3 bases are TGTGCCAGCAGCGGTCTAGCGGGGACTACAGATACGCAGTATTTT.

The gene calls are TRBV7-3 and TRBJ2-1; D is unresolved. The CDR3 extends over 14 amino acids. V was clipped by 1 base and J by 6 bases, with 10 bases between them. Germline CDR1 reads SGHTA; CDR2 reads FQGTGA. The CDR3 is CASSLSSGVNEQFF. CDR3 sequence (DNA): TGTGCCAGCAGCTTAAGTTCAGGTGTCAATGAGCAGTTCTTC.

V usage is TRBV7-9 and J usage is TRBJ1-6; a weak D match, TRBD1 (5 bases). CDR1 is SEHNR, CDR2 FQNEAQ, per germline (reference sequence). V lost 5 bases and J lost 7, with 15 bases in between. The CDR3 sequence is 15 residues long. CDR3: CASSPLSGFNSPLHF. The CDR3, as DNA: TGTGCCAGCAGCCCACTTTCAGGGTTCAATTCACCCCTCCACTTT.

The chain couples TRBV7-2 to TRBJ1-1; D not resolved. From germline, CDR1 is SGHTA and CDR2 FQGNSA. Trimming took off 4 bases at V and 10 bases at J, with 10 bases between the two ends. CDR3 length equals 11 residues. CDR3 coding DNA: TGTGCCAGCAGCTCCACCGTGCGAGCTTTCTTT. Protein product: CASSSTVRAFF.

The rearrangement links TRBV24-1 to TRBJ2-3; D unresolved. V was pared by 2 bases and J by 7 bases, with 6 bases between. Germline values: CDR1 KGHDR, CDR2 SFDVKD. The CDR3 runs 12 residues. CDR3 protein: CATSDSEHTQYF. CDR3 nucleotides: TGTGCCACCAGTGATTCAGAACATACGCAGTATTTT.

This chain uses TRBV7-6 with TRBJ1-3; no reliable D call. Trimming stripped 1 base from V and 0 bases from J, with 7 bases between. Germline lookup yields CDR1 SGHVS and CDR2 FNYEAQ. The CDR3 extends over 15 amino acids. CDR3 sequence (DNA): TGTGCCAGCAGCTTAGATCCAGTCTCTGGAAACACCATATATTTT. Amino acid sequence: CASSLDPVSGNTIYF.

This clonotype was seen just once. V is TRBV6-2 or TRBV6-3 and J is TRBJ1-2; D not resolved. The CDR3 has 13 amino acids. The V end was cut by 0 bases, the J end by 8 bases, with 10 bases between. The germline V gene has CDR1 MNHEY and CDR2 SVGEGT. DNA of the CDR3: TGTGCCAGCAGTTACTCTGCCAGCGGGGGCTACACCTTC. It translates to CASSYSASGGYTF.

This chain connects TRBV20-1 to TRBJ1-2; D is possibly TRBD1 (6 bases). V was clipped by 6 bases and J by 8 bases, with 10 bases between them. From germline, CDR1 is DFQATT and CDR2 SNEGSKA (reference sequence). The CDR3 consists of 10 residues. DNA for the CDR3: TGCAGTGCCGGACAGCCCGGCTACACCTTC. This translates into CSAGQPGYTF.

This sequence joins TRBV7-2 and TRBJ2-7, with 9 positions matching TRBD1. The V gene's germline CDR1 is SGHTA and CDR2 FQGNSA. V was clipped by 5 bases and J by 4 bases; unmatched bases: 12. This CDR3 spans 16 amino acids. The CDR3 DNA reads TGTGCCAGCAGCGCGGCCGGGGGACAGGGTTCGTACGAGCAGTACTTC. Its translation is CASSAAGGQGSYEQYF.

Only a few counts were recorded for this clonotype. The chain links TRBV15 to TRBJ1-5; perhaps TRBD1 as D (6 bases). Germline V gives CDR1 LNHNV, CDR2 YYDKDF (reference sequence). With 1 base removed from V and 7 bases from J, the gap between germline ends came to 14 bases. CDR3 size: 15 residues. The CDR3 DNA reads TGTGCCACCAGCAGAGGGGATGGGACACACCAGCCCCAGCATTTT. Its protein product is CATSRGDGTHQPQHF.

This clonotype has at least ten counts. The chain uses TRBV10-2 and TRBJ1-2, with 12 positions matching TRBD1. The germline gives CDR1 WSHSY, CDR2 SAAADI. The length of the CDR3 is 14 residues. Germline trimming cut 3 bases from V and 6 bases from J; bases unmatched to any gene: 2. This CDR3 is CASSEGTGGDGYTF. The CDR3 DNA is TGCGCCAGCAGTGAAGGGACAGGGGGCGATGGCTACACCTTC.

The V call is TRBV25-1, the J call TRBJ1-2; D uncertain. V was cut by 6 bases and J by 0 bases, with 5 bases left in between. Germline lookup yields CDR1 MGHDK and CDR2 SYGVNS. CDR3 length: 12 amino acids. The CDR3 loop is CASRDSNYGYTF. CDR3 DNA: TGTGCCAGCAGAGATTCTAACTATGGCTACACCTTC.

This clonotype was detected a few times. The chain carries TRBV7-6 and TRBJ1-1; D unresolved. Germline V gene sequence: CDR1 SGHVS, CDR2 FNYEAQ. The CDR3 runs to 13 residues. Deletions cut 1 base from V and 7 bases from J, with 10 bases between. The CDR3, as DNA: TGTGCCAGCAGCTTAGGTTCGGGGATTGAAGCTTTCTTT. Its translation: CASSLGSGIEAFF.

The gene calls are TRBV20-1 and TRBJ2-5, with D unresolved. Trimming removed 5 bases from V and 1 base from J, with 11 bases in between. The CDR3 covers 13 residues. From germline, CDR1 is DFQATT and CDR2 SNEGSKA (reference sequence). The CDR3 loop is CSAGEGLQETQYF. CDR3 bases: TGCAGTGCTGGGGAAGGGCTCCAAGAGACCCAGTACTTC.

This clonotype was seen a handful of times. This rearrangement joins TRBV7-8 to TRBJ2-7, with 8 positions matching TRBD1. The trim removed 5 bases at V and 2 bases at J, leaving 8 bases unmatched. This CDR3 is 15 amino acids long. Germline lookup yields CDR1 SGHVS and CDR2 FQNEAQ. The CDR3 DNA reads as TGTGCCAGCAGCACGCGCGGGACAGGCCCCTACGAGCAGTACTTC. As protein: CASSTRGTGPYEQYF.

This chain connects TRBV7-8 to TRBJ1-3; tentative D call: TRBD1 (5 bases). With 3 bases removed from V and 1 base from J, the gap between germline ends came to 7 bases. The CDR3 runs 14 residues. Germline assignment: CDR1 SGHVS and CDR2 FQNEAQ. CDR3 DNA: TGTGCCAGCAGCTTCGGGGGATCTGGAAACACCATATATTTT. Translated: CASSFGGSGNTIYF.

This clonotype was recorded a few times. This rearrangement joins TRBV5-6 to TRBJ2-7; 8 bases align to TRBD1. CDR3 length equals 14 residues. Germline V CDR1 and CDR2: SGHDT, YYEEEE. The junction had 2 bases not matched to a gene; V was cut back by 0 bases and J by 3 bases. The CDR3 sequence is CASSLGTGFYEQYF. In nucleotides, the CDR3 is TGTGCCAGCAGCTTGGGGACAGGGTTCTACGAGCAGTACTTC.

The gene calls are TRBV20-1 and TRBJ2-7; possibly TRBD2 for D (7 bases). The length of the CDR3 is 15 residues. Germline V lookup: CDR1 DFQATT, CDR2 SNEGSKA (reference sequence). V dropped 2 bases and J dropped 1 base, with 15 bases sitting between them. CDR3 bases: TGCAGTGCTAGAATGGGGGGGGCCTCTTCCTACGAGCAGTACTTC. It is translated as CSARMGGASSYEQYF.

The chain couples TRBV6-5 to TRBJ2-7, with D maybe TRBD1 (5 bases). CDR1 MNHEY and CDR2 SVGAGI come from the germline V gene. This CDR3 has 16 residues. The V gene lost 2 bases and the J gene lost 4 bases, with 18 bases spanning the gap. Written as DNA, the CDR3 is TGTGCCAGCAGTTACGACAGCCGTAGGGGTAAATACGAGCAGTACTTC. Amino acid sequence: CASSYDSRRGKYEQYF.

This chain uses TRBV24-1 with TRBJ2-3; TRBD2 is a possible D gene (6 bases). The CDR3 extends over 14 amino acids. Trimming cost V 5 bases and J 5 bases, with 13 bases left between them. The germline gives CDR1 KGHDR, CDR2 SFDVKD. The CDR3 DNA follows: TGTGCCACCAGTGTCCAGGGAGGTGGAGATACGCAGTATTTT. This gives the protein CATSVQGGGDTQYF.

As to this clonotype: At one end, the junction sequence differs from germline, possibly due to a read error. V gene TRBV2 combines with J gene TRBJ2-6, with 7 bases lining up with TRBD1. The length of the CDR3 is 15 residues. The V gene's germline CDR1 is SNHLY and CDR2 FYNNEI. The CDR3 loop is CASSDGAKGANALTF. In DNA form, the CDR3 reads TGTGCCAGCAGTGATGGGGCGAAGGGGGCCAACGCCCTGACTTTC.

CDR3 loop: CASSPRTLGETQYF. The CDR3 DNA follows: TGTGCCAGCAGCCCGCGTACTCTAGGGGAGACCCAGTACTTC. The chain uses TRBV2 and TRBJ2-5; D gene uncertain. The CDR3 runs 14 residues. V was cut by 6 bases and J by 5 bases, with 16 bases left in between. The germline CDR1 and CDR2 sequences are SNHLY and FYNNEI.

The CDR3, as DNA: TGTGCCAGCAGCCAGGGGCTATTCTCCTACGAGCAGTACTTC. This translates into CASSQGLFSYEQYF. This chain uses TRBV7-8 with TRBJ2-7; weak D call: TRBD1 (6 bases). The CDR3 sequence is 14 residues long. The V gene lost 5 bases and the J gene lost 0 bases, with 11 bases spanning the gap. Looked up from germline, CDR1 is SGHVS and CDR2 is FQNEAQ. Complete variable domain (other parts from reference TRBV7-8 and TRBJ2-7): GAGVSQSPRYKVAKRGQDVALRCDPISGHVSLFWYQQALGQGPEFLTYFQNEAQLDKSGLPSDRFFAERPEGSVSTLKIQRTQQEDSAVYLCASSQGLFSYEQYFGPGTRLTVT.

The V call is TRBV11-2, the J call TRBJ2-7; either TRBD1 or TRBD2 may supply D (5 bases each). The V gene's germline CDR1 is SGHAT and CDR2 FQNNGV. V was trimmed by 3 bases and J by 3 bases, leaving 12 bases between them. The CDR3 runs 14 residues. The CDR3 coding sequence is TGTGCCAGCAGCTTCGGGACCTCCCTCTACGAGCAGTACTTC. It yields the protein CASSFGTSLYEQYF.